One and the same sample provided the 29 T cell receptor beta chains below, sequenced in a study of blood T cell repertoires in COVID-19. TCRdb's table, derived via immunoSEQ multiplex PCR, lists solely in-frame clones and lacks some. The profile shows under 150,000 clones, around 80% of them singletons. Sequenced sample: PBMCs or T cells enriched from blood (not recorded which). These receptors were obtained from a man aged 40-49 years with acute COVID-19.

This clone was recorded once. V usage is TRBV7-2 and J usage is TRBJ2-1, with D possibly matching TRBD1 (6 bases). V dropped 4 bases and J dropped 7 bases, with 14 bases sitting between them. This CDR3 has 14 amino acids. The germline V gene has CDR1 SGHTA and CDR2 FQGNSA. CDR3 bases: TGTGCCAGCAGCTCCCGCCTCCAGGGGAATGAGCAGTTCTTC. Translated, it gives CASSSRLQGNEQFF.

The rearrangement links TRBV28 to TRBJ1-1, with D possibly being TRBD1 (5 bases). Germline CDR1 reads MDHEN; CDR2 reads SYDVKM. V lost 3 bases, J lost 4 bases, and 9 bases lay in between. CDR3 length: 13 amino acids. CDR3 DNA sequence: TGTGCCAGCAGTTTGTGGCAGGGCACTGAAGCTTTCTTT. Encoded protein: CASSLWQGTEAFF.

The count of this clone is one. The chain uses TRBV6-5 and TRBJ1-1, with 7 nucleotides matching TRBD1. From germline, CDR1 is MNHEY and CDR2 SVGAGI. The V and J ends lost 0 bases and 3 bases, in that order; junction bases with no gene match: 4. This CDR3 comprises 15 residues. The CDR3 DNA follows: TGTGCCAGCAGTTACTCGACAGGGATGGACACTGAAGCTTTCTTT. Translation: CASSYSTGMDTEAFF.

The V gene is TRBV7-9, the J gene TRBJ1-5; TRBD1 agrees at 9 bases. CDR1 and CDR2 from the germline V gene are SEHNR and FQNEAQ (reference sequence). V was pared by 5 bases and J by 10 bases, with 9 bases of the junction left unmatched. CDR3 length equals 14 residues. CDR3 DNA sequence: TGTGCCAGCAGCCCGGACAGGGGACCCCAACCCCAGCATTTT. Translating gives CASSPDRGPQPQHF.

The chain combines TRBV29-1 with TRBJ1-1; 7 nucleotides line up with TRBD1. This CDR3 has 12 residues. Looked up from germline, CDR1 is SQVTM and CDR2 is ANQGSEA. Unmatched junction bases numbered 2, after V lost 7 bases and J lost 0 bases. This chain's CDR3 is CSGGTVNTEAFF. The CDR3 DNA reads TGCAGCGGTGGGACAGTGAACACTGAAGCTTTCTTT.

This chain links TRBV5-1 with TRBJ2-2, with D perhaps TRBD1 (5 bases). This CDR3 has 15 amino acids. V was pared by 0 bases and J by 4 bases, with 10 bases between. Germline assignment: CDR1 SGHRS and CDR2 YFSETQ. CDR3 region: CASSLGQGSTGELFF. The CDR3 nucleotides read TGCGCCAGCAGCTTGGGGCAGGGCAGCACCGGGGAGCTGTTTTTT. Together with reference TRBV5-1 and TRBJ2-2, the CDR3 gives the full variable domain: KAGVTQTPRYLIKTRGQQVTLSCSPISGHRSVSWYQQTPGQGLQFLFEYFSETQRNKGNFPGRFSGRQFSNSRSEMNVSTLELGDSALYLCASSLGQGSTGELFFGEGSRLTVL.

CDR3 amino acids: CASRRAGDTQYF. DNA for the CDR3: TGTGCCAGCAGAAGAGCGGGAGATACGCAGTATTTT. V is TRBV28 and J is TRBJ2-3; weak D call: TRBD2 (6 bases). V lost 6 bases and J 5 bases, leaving 9 bases between the germline ends. CDR1 and CDR2 from the germline V gene are MDHEN and SYDVKM. The CDR3 is 12 residues long.

This sequence joins TRBV7-6 and TRBJ2-7; D is possibly TRBD1 (6 bases). The CDR3 has 16 residues. V lost 1 base to trimming and J lost 0 bases, with 13 bases between them. Germline-derived CDR1 and CDR2 are SGHVS and FNYEAQ. The CDR3: CASSLGLDSRSYEQYF. In nucleotides, the CDR3 is TGTGCCAGCAGCTTAGGCCTGGACAGCCGCTCCTACGAGCAGTACTTC.

The chain couples TRBV6-5 to TRBJ1-1; no clear D gene. Germline V gene lookup returns CDR1 MNHEY and CDR2 SVGAGI. V was cut by 0 bases and J by 0 bases, with 8 bases left in between. The CDR3 is 15 amino acids. CDR3 sequence: CASSYSNPVNTEAFF. In DNA, the CDR3 is TGTGCCAGCAGTTACTCAAATCCGGTGAACACTGAAGCTTTCTTT.

The chain employs TRBV7-8 and TRBJ2-7; possibly TRBD2 for D (5 bases). The CDR3 totals 14 residues. CDR1 SGHVS and CDR2 FQNEAQ come from the germline V gene. V dropped 5 bases and J dropped 2 bases, with 13 bases sitting between them. CDR3 sequence reads: CASSTRTRTYEQYF. In nucleotides, the CDR3 is TGTGCCAGCAGCACGCGGACTCGCACCTACGAGCAGTACTTC.

This chain links TRBV2 with TRBJ2-1; no reliable D call. V was cut by 6 bases and J by 6 bases, with 12 bases left in between. In germline, CDR1 is SNHLY, CDR2 FYNNEI. This CDR3 is 13 amino acids long. The CDR3 protein is CASSRQTGNEQFF. In DNA, the CDR3 is TGTGCCAGCAGCCGACAAACCGGCAATGAGCAGTTCTTC.

The V call is TRBV11-2, the J call TRBJ1-6; D not resolved. The V end lost 1 base, the J end lost 8 bases, and 9 bases lay between the germline ends. The germline CDR1 and CDR2 sequences are SGHAT and FQNNGV. CDR3 size: 14 residues. Here the CDR3 reads CASSLVGRDSPLHF. For the CDR3, the DNA is TGTGCCAGCAGCTTAGTTGGGAGAGATTCACCCCTCCACTTT. Full variable domain (rest looked up from reference TRBV11-2 and TRBJ1-6): EAGVAQSPRYKIIEKRQSVAFWCNPISGHATLYWYQQILGQGPKLLIQFQNNGVVDDSQLPKDRFSAERLKGVDSTLKIQPAKLEDSAVYLCASSLVGRDSPLHFGNGTRLTVT.

The chain uses TRBV29-1 and TRBJ2-3, with 9 positions matching TRBD1. Germline V gives CDR1 SQVTM, CDR2 ANQGSEA. This CDR3 contains 13 residues. J was trimmed by 1 base and V by 6 bases; bases with no gene match: 2. Here the CDR3 DNA reads TGCAGCGTACGACAGGGGGGCACAGATACGCAGTATTTT. This encodes CSVRQGGTDTQYF.

The chain joins TRBV7-3 to TRBJ2-3; D may be TRBD2 (6 bases). V was cut by 4 bases and J by 6 bases, with 20 bases left in between. Germline V gives CDR1 SGHTA, CDR2 FQGTGA. The CDR3 has 16 residues. The CDR3 DNA reads TGTGCCAGCAGCTCCTTCCCGGGACGGGACTGGGATACGCAGTATTTT. This encodes CASSSFPGRDWDTQYF.

This chain uses TRBV30 with TRBJ2-7; TRBD2 might be the D (6 bases). The CDR3 covers 15 residues. Germline loops: CDR1 GTSNPN, CDR2 SVGIG (reference sequence). V lost 3 bases, J lost 4 bases, and 19 bases lay in between. In DNA, the CDR3 is TGTGCCTGGAGGGACACCGGGTCTGGGGGGTACGAGCAGTACTTC. This translates into CAWRDTGSGGYEQYF. Full variable domain (outside the CDR3, taken from reference TRBV30 and TRBJ2-7): SQTIHQWPATLVQPVGSPLSLECTVEGTSNPNLYWYRQAAGRGLQLLFYSVGIGQISSEVPQNLSASRPQDRQFILSSKKLLLSDSGFYLCAWRDTGSGGYEQYFGPGTRLTVT.

The rearrangement joins TRBV5-1 to TRBJ1-1; no clear D gene. The V gene lost 2 bases and the J gene lost 5 bases, with 19 bases spanning the gap. Germline CDR1 SGHRS, CDR2 YFSETQ. The CDR3 consists of 16 residues. CDR3: CASSLTWATRGTEAFF. The CDR3 DNA reads TGCGCCAGCAGCTTAACCTGGGCGACCCGAGGGACTGAAGCTTTCTTT. Using reference TRBV5-1 and TRBJ1-1 for the parts outside the CDR3, the full variable domain is KAGVTQTPRYLIKTRGQQVTLSCSPISGHRSVSWYQQTPGQGLQFLFEYFSETQRNKGNFPGRFSGRQFSNSRSEMNVSTLELGDSALYLCASSLTWATRGTEAFFGQGTRLTVV.

The chain recombines TRBV5-1 with TRBJ2-1, with 7 bases lining up with TRBD1. V gave up 4 bases and J gave up 4 bases; unmatched junction bases: 5. This CDR3 spans 14 amino acids. Germline CDR1 reads SGHRS; CDR2 reads YFSETQ. CDR3 coding DNA: TGCGCCAGCAGCGCCGGGACAGAATACAATGAGCAGTTCTTC. Amino acids: CASSAGTEYNEQFF.

The chain is built from TRBV7-9 and TRBJ1-1; D might be TRBD1 (5 bases). V was clipped by 1 base and J by 1 base, with 7 bases between them. This CDR3 region has 14 residues. Germline V CDR1 and CDR2: SEHNR, FQNEAQ (reference sequence). CDR3 sequence reads: CASSLVGGNTEAFF. In DNA form, the CDR3 reads TGTGCCAGCAGCTTAGTGGGGGGGAACACTGAAGCTTTCTTT.

The V gene is TRBV19, the J gene TRBJ1-4, with D possibly matching TRBD1 (6 bases). Trimming removed 5 bases at V and 0 bases at J, with 7 bases between. This CDR3 is 14 amino acids long. The germline V gene encodes CDR1 LNHDA and CDR2 SQIVND (reference sequence). The DNA for the CDR3 is TGTGCCAGTAGTCGACAGGCAACTAATGAAAAACTGTTTTTT. This translates into CASSRQATNEKLFF.

The chain has TRBV6-4 and TRBJ2-2; the match to TRBD2 covers 7 bases. This CDR3 spans 16 amino acids. The ends lost 3 bases at V and 1 base at J; junction bases unmatched: 5. Germline V gene data show CDR1 as MRHNA and CDR2 as SNTAGT. CDR3 loop: CASSERGLLNTGELFF. In DNA form, the CDR3 reads TGTGCCAGCAGTGAGAGGGGACTACTGAACACCGGGGAGCTGTTTTTT.

This clone appeared once. This chain uses TRBV30 with TRBJ2-3, with 14 bases lining up with TRBD2. Germline CDR1 reads GTSNPN; CDR2 reads SVGIG (reference sequence). After removal of 1 base from V and 1 base from J, the junction contained 1 base not matched to a gene. The CDR3 consists of 16 residues. CDR3 sequence: CAWSEGLAGGTDTQYF. CDR3 DNA sequence: TGTGCCTGGAGTGAGGGACTAGCGGGGGGCACAGATACGCAGTATTTT.

The rearrangement links TRBV3-1 (or the pseudogene TRBV3-2) to TRBJ2-1; possible D gene TRBD2, 6 bases. This CDR3 is built from 15 residues. The V and J ends lost 5 bases and 7 bases respectively, with 18 bases between them. Germline V gene sequence: CDR1 LGHDT, CDR2 YNNKEL (reference sequence). The CDR3 here is CASSFGTFELNEQFF. In DNA form, the CDR3 reads TGTGCCAGCAGCTTCGGGACTTTTGAACTTAATGAGCAGTTCTTC.

V and J are TRBV7-8 and TRBJ2-3; 10 bases align to TRBD2. The germline gives CDR1 SGHVS, CDR2 FQNEAQ. The junction had 13 bases not matched to a gene; V was cut back by 8 bases and J by 8 bases. The CDR3 loop spans 15 amino acids. The CDR3 sequence is CASVRVAGGLGTQYF. As DNA, the CDR3 is TGTGCCAGCGTCCGGGTAGCGGGGGGTTTAGGTACGCAGTATTTT.

This CDR3 is CASSPGLTETQYF. In DNA form, the CDR3 reads TGCGCCAGCAGCCCGGGACTAACAGAGACCCAGTACTTC. The chain employs TRBV5-1 and TRBJ2-5, with 7 bases aligning to TRBD2. This CDR3 has 13 residues. Trimming cost V 4 bases and J 4 bases; bases outside gene matches: 4. The germline gives CDR1 SGHRS, CDR2 YFSETQ.

The chain joins TRBV18 to TRBJ2-5; tentatively, D is TRBD2 (6 bases). Trimming took 2 bases from V and 1 from J, leaving 8 bases between them. The CDR3 loop spans 14 amino acids. Germline values: CDR1 KGHSH, CDR2 LQKENI. For the CDR3, the DNA is TGTGCCAGCTCACCAAGGGACTCCCAAGAGACCCAGTACTTC. It is translated as CASSPRDSQETQYF.

This clone was seen a single time. The V and J genes are TRBV4-1 and TRBJ1-4; D is unresolved. Germline CDR1 is MGHRA and CDR2 is YSYEKL. The CDR3 loop spans 16 amino acids. Trimming stripped 0 bases from V and 5 bases from J, with 13 bases between. The CDR3 here is CASSQDRGSLNEKLFF. The CDR3 DNA follows: TGCGCCAGCAGCCAAGATCGAGGGTCTCTAAATGAAAAACTGTTTTTT.

The chain combines TRBV5-1 with TRBJ1-3; D uncertain. From germline, CDR1 is SGHRS and CDR2 YFSETQ. The CDR3 runs to 15 residues. Trimming cost V 0 bases and J 0 bases, with 7 bases left between them. CDR3 sequence reads: CASSLAADSGNTIYF. The CDR3 nucleotides are TGCGCCAGCAGCTTGGCGGCGGACTCTGGAAACACCATATATTTT.

The rearrangement uses TRBV2 and TRBJ1-1; 10 bases line up with TRBD1. The CDR3 spans 14 residues. Germline V gene sequence: CDR1 SNHLY, CDR2 FYNNEI. V lost 6 bases to trimming and J lost 4 bases; unmatched junction nucleotides: 5. The CDR3 loop is CASRGTGVGTEAFF. Here the CDR3 DNA reads TGTGCCAGCAGGGGGACAGGGGTTGGCACTGAAGCTTTCTTT.

V usage is TRBV7-2 and J usage is TRBJ1-6; the D gene is possibly TRBD1 (5 bases). CDR3 length: 14 residues. V was cut by 2 bases and J by 7 bases, with 9 bases left in between. Germline-derived CDR1 and CDR2 are SGHTA and FQGNSA. Here the CDR3 DNA reads TGTGCCAGCAGCTTAAGACAGACAAATTCACCCCTCCACTTT. Translated, it gives CASSLRQTNSPLHF.